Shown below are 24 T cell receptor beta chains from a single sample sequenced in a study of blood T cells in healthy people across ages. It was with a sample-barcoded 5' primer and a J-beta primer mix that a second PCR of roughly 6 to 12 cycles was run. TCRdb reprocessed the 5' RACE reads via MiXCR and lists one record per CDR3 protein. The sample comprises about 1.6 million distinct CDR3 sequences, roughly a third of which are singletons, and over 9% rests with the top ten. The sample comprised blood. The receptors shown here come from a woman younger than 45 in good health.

Here the CDR3 DNA reads TGTGCCAGCAGCCCCTTATCCTACTCCAGCTCTGGGGCCAACGTCCTGACTTTC. Amino acid sequence: CASSPLSYSSSGANVLTF. The chain has TRBV12-3 or TRBV12-4 and TRBJ2-6; D remains ambiguous. Trimming stripped 6 bases from V and 0 bases from J, with 18 bases between. This CDR3 region has 18 residues.

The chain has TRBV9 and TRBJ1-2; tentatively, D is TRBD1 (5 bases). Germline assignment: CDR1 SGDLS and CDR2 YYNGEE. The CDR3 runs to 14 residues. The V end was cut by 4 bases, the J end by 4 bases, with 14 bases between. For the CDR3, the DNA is TGTGCCAGCAGCACGTCCGGGGGTAGCTATGGCTACACCTTC. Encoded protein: CASSTSGGSYGYTF.

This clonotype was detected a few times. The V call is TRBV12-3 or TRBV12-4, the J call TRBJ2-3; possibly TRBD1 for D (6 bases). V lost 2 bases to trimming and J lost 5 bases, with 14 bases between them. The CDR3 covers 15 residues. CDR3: CASSLSRGVVDTQYF. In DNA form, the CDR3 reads TGTGCCAGCAGTTTAAGCAGGGGAGTAGTAGATACGCAGTATTTT.

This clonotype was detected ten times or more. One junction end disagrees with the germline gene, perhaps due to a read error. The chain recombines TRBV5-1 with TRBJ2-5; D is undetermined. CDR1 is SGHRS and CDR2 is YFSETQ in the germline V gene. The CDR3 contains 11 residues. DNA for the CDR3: TGTGCCAGCAGCTGGCGGGAGACCCAGTACTTC. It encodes CASSWRETQYF.

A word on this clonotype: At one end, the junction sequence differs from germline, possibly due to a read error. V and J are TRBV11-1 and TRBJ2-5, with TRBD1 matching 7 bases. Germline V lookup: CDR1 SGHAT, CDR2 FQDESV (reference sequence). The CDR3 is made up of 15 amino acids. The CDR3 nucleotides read TGTGCCAGCAGCCGCACAAAGGGACAGCAAGGGACCCAGTACTTC. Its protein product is CASSRTKGQQGTQYF.

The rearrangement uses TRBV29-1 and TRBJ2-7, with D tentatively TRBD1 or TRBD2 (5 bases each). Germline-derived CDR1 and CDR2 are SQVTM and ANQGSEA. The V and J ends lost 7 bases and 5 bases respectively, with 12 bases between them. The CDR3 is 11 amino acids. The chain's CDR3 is CSARGTDEQYF. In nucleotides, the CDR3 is TGCAGCGCTCGGGGCACCGACGAGCAGTACTTC.

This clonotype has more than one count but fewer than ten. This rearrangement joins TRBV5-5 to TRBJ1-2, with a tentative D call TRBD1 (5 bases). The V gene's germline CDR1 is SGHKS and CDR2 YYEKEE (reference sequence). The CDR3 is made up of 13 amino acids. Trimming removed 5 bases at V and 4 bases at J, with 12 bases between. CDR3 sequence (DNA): TGTGCCAGCAGAATCAGGGAGGGCTATGGCTACACCTTC. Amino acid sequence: CASRIREGYGYTF.

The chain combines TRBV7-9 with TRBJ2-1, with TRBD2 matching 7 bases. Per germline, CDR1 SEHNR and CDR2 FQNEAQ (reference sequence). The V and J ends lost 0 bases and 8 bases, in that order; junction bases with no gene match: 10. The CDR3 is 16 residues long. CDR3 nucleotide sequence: TGTGCCAGCAGCTTAGCGAATCTACTAGCGTCGGATGAGCAGTTCTTC. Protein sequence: CASSLANLLASDEQFF.

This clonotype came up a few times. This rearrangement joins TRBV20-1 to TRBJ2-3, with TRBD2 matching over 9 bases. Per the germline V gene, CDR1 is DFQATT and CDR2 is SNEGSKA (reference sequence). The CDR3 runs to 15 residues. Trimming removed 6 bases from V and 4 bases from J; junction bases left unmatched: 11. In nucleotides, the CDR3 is TGCAGTGCAGGACTAGCGAATGTGGTGCCAGATACGCAGTATTTT. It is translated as CSAGLANVVPDTQYF.

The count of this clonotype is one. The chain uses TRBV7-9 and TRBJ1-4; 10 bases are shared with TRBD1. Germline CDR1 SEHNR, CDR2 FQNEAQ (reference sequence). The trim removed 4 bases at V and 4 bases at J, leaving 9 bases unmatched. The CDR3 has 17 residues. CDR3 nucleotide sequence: TGTGCCAGCAGCTCGCCGGGACAGGGGCAGGGTAATGAAAAACTGTTTTTT. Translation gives CASSSPGQGQGNEKLFF.

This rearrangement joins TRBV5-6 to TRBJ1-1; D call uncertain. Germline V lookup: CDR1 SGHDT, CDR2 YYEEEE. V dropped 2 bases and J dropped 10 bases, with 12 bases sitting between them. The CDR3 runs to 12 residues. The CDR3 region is CASSFGFSGAFF. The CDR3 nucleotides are TGTGCCAGCAGCTTTGGATTTTCGGGAGCTTTCTTT.

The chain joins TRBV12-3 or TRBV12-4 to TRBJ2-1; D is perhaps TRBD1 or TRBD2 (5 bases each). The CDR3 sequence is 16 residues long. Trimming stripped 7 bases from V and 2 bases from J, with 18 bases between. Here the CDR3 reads CASTHRGRGAYNEQFF. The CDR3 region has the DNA TGTGCCAGCACACACCGGGGTAGGGGAGCCTACAATGAGCAGTTCTTC.

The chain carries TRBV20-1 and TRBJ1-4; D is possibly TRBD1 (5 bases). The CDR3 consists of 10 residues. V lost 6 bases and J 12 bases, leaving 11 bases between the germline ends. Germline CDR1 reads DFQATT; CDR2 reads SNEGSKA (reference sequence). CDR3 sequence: CSAGDGELFF. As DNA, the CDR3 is TGCAGTGCCGGGGACGGGGAACTGTTTTTT.

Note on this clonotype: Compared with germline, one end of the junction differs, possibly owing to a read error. CDR3 nucleotides: TGTGCCAGCAGCTTAGGACTTAGCTCCTACAATAAGCAGTTCTTC. This gives the protein CASSLGLSSYNKQFF. The rearrangement joins TRBV7-2 to TRBJ2-1; D is unclear. Germline CDR1 is SGHTA and CDR2 is FQGNSA. The CDR3 contains 15 residues.

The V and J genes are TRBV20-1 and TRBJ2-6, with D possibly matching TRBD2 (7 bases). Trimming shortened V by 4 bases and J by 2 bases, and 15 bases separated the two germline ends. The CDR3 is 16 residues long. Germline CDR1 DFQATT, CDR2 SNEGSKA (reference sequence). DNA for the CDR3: TGCAGTGCTAACCGATACGGGGGGCCTGGGGCCAACGTCCTGACTTTC. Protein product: CSANRYGGPGANVLTF.

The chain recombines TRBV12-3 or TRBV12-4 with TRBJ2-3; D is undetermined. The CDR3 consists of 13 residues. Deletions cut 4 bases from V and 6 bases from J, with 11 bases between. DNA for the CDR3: TGTGCCAGCAGTTCCTACCGCTTGGATACGCAGTATTTT. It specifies CASSSYRLDTQYF.

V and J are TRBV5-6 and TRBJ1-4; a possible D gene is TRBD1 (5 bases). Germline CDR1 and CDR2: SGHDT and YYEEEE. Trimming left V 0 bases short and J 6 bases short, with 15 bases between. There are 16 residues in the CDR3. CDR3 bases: TGTGCCAGCAGCTTGGGAGGGGCGTCCCAGGATGAAAAACTGTTTTTT. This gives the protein CASSLGGASQDEKLFF.

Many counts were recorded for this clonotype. CDR3: CASSPGLVRFEQYF. DNA for the CDR3: TGTGCCAGCAGTCCGGGACTAGTTCGTTTCGAGCAGTACTTC. The chain employs TRBV27 and TRBJ2-7; 8 bases map to TRBD2. Germline assignment: CDR1 MNHEY and CDR2 SMNVEV (reference sequence). J lost 6 bases, V lost 5 bases, and 9 bases had no gene match. The CDR3 length is 14 residues.

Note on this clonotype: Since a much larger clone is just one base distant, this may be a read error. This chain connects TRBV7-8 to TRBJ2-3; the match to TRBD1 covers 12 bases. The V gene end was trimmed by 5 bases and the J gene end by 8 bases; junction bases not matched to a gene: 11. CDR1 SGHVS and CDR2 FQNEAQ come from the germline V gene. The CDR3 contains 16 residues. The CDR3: CASSPSGTGGRGTQYF. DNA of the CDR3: TGTGCCAGCAGCCCATCCGGGACAGGGGGCCGTGGTACGCAGTATTTT. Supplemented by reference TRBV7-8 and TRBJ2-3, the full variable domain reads GAGVSQSPRYKVAKRGQDVALRCDPISGHVSLFWYQQALGQGPEFLTYFQNEAQLDKSGLPSDRFFAERPEGSVSTLKIQRTQQEDSAVYLCASSPSGTGGRGTQYFGPGTRLTVL.

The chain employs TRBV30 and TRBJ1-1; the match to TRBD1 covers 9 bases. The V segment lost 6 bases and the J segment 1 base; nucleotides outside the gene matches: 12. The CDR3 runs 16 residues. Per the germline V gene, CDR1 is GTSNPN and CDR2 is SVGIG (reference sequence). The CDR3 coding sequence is TGTGCCTGTCCTAAACAGGGGGCAGTGAGGAACACTGAAGCTTTCTTT. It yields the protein CACPKQGAVRNTEAFF. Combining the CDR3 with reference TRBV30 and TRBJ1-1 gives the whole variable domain SQTIHQWPATLVQPVGSPLSLECTVEGTSNPNLYWYRQAAGRGLQLLFYSVGIGQISSEVPQNLSASRPQDRQFILSSKKLLLSDSGFYLCACPKQGAVRNTEAFFGQGTRLTVV.

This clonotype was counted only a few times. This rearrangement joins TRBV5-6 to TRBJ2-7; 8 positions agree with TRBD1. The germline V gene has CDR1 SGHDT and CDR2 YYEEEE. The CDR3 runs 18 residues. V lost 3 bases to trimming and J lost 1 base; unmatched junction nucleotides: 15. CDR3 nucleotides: TGTGCCAGCAGCTATACTCTACAGGGGGGAAAAGAGTCCTACGAGCAGTACTTC. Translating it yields CASSYTLQGGKESYEQYF.

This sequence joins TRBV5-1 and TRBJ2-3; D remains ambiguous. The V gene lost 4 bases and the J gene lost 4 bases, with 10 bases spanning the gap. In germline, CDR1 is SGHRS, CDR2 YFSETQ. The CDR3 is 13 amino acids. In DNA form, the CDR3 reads TGCGCCAGCAGCATCTCGGAAGCAGATACGCAGTATTTT. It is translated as CASSISEADTQYF.

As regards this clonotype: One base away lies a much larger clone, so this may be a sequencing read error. The CDR3 nucleotides are TGTGCCAGCAACTTAGAAATTGGGTATGGCTACACCTTC. This gives the protein CASNLEIGYGYTF. V gene TRBV11-2 combines with J gene TRBJ1-2, with D unresolved. Germline CDR1 reads SGHAT; CDR2 reads FQNNGV. The CDR3 runs to 13 residues.

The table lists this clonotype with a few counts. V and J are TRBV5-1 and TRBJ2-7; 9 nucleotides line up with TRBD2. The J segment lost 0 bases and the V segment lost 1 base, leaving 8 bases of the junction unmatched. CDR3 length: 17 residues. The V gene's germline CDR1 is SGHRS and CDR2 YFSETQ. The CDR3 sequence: CASSLRLLAGSSYEQYF. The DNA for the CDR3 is TGCGCCAGCAGCTTGCGACTTCTAGCGGGGAGCTCCTACGAGCAGTACTTC.